This is a list of T cell receptor beta chains from one sample in a study of T-cell reconstitution after alpha-beta-depleted transplantation in children. TCRdb re-derived calls from the PCR reads in MiXCR, one entry per CDR3 protein. The table shows hundreds of thousands of distinct CDR3 sequences, with around 8% occurring only once. The sequences come from PBMCs, mostly from graft donor cells, collected 180 days after TCRalphabeta/CD19-depleted stem cell transplant. The source of these receptors is a male patient aged 5 to 17 who had a stem cell transplant for acute lymphoblastic leukemia, so the T cells may come from the graft donor. CDR3s include the opening cysteine and the closing phenylalanine or tryptophan. A D gene is named only where the DNA matches it firmly. Size values are once, few and many counts, or a class for expanded clones, and some rows have none.

clone size,J gene,V gene,D gene,CDR3 protein
few,TRBJ2-3,TRBV6-4,NA,CASIMVARPGTQYF
many,TRBJ2-2,TRBV5-1,NA,CASSPRVGTNTGELFF
many,TRBJ1-2,TRBV11-2,NA,CASSVAAGYGYTF
many,TRBJ1-2,TRBV29-1,NA,CSVWVGNGYTF
many,TRBJ2-4,TRBV2,NA,CASSETGNIQYF
many,TRBJ2-4,TRBV12-3/TRBV12-4,NA,CASSPGQFIAKNIQYF
many,TRBJ2-7,TRBV6-5,NA,CASSYGAGSSSYEQYF
many,TRBJ2-3,TRBV5-1,NA,CASSPDIGVDTQYF
many,TRBJ2-2,TRBV7-3,NA,CASSPTGSTGELFF
many,TRBJ2-5,TRBV4-2,NA,CASSQALGGGRPQETQYF
many,TRBJ2-5,TRBV20-1,NA,CSARLVLETQYF
many,TRBJ2-7,TRBV9,NA,CASSVGSASSYEQYF
many,TRBJ1-2,TRBV12-3/TRBV12-4,TRBD1,CASRNRGLTTGYTF
NA,TRBJ1-2,TRBV7-8,NA,CASSSRAFYGYTF
many,TRBJ1-6,TRBV7-2,NA,CASSSGRGHSPLHF
many,TRBJ1-4,TRBV6-1,TRBD1,CASSTQGGKEKLFF
many,TRBJ2-2,TRBV3-1,NA,CASSHPRGLTGELFF
many,TRBJ1-5,TRBV20-1,NA,CSASTVNQPQHF
many,TRBJ1-5,TRBV21-1,NA,CASSKVAGGNRPQHF
many,TRBJ2-6,TRBV21-1,NA,CASSNFSGTGLSGANVLTF
many,TRBJ2-7,TRBV7-3,NA,CASSPHGGSYEQYF
many,TRBJ2-1,TRBV29-1,NA,CSFESGMGSYNEQFF
many,TRBJ2-1,TRBV11-2,NA,CASSGSRDNEQFF
NA,TRBJ2-7,TRBV6-1,NA,CASSEGPIGSYEQYF
many,TRBJ2-7,TRBV7-2,NA,CASSLPSYEQYF
NA,TRBJ2-4,TRBV12-3/TRBV12-4,TRBD1,CASSRTGGLSLDKNIQYF
many,TRBJ2-4,TRBV20-1,TRBD1,CSARRQGYKNIQYF
many,TRBJ2-7,TRBV14,NA,CASSQVDSTGYEQYF
many,TRBJ1-2,TRBV18,NA,CASSPAGSNYGYTF
many,TRBJ2-3,TRBV7-9,TRBD1,CASSPGTGPDTQYF